Listed here are 10 T cell receptor beta chains from one sample, sequenced in a study of siplizumab effects on memory and regulatory T cells. Using immunoSEQ multiplex PCR, the repertoire was profiled, and TCRdb retains in-frame clones only, with some absent. The repertoire has roughly 50,000 clones, over 75% of them found once; the top ten carry less than 0.35%. The sequenced material came from naive CD8+ T cells sorted from blood. These TCRs come from a human donor in good health.

This clone has just a few counts. The chain has TRBV6-4 and TRBJ1-6, with D hard to call. Trimming cost V 0 bases and J 7 bases, with 10 bases left between them. Per germline, CDR1 MRHNA and CDR2 SNTAGT. The CDR3 sequence is 15 residues long. CDR3 sequence reads: CASSDSMDGNSPLHF. CDR3 nucleotide sequence: TGTGCCAGCAGTGACTCCATGGACGGAAATTCACCCCTCCACTTT.

The V and J genes are TRBV15 and TRBJ2-4, with D uncertain. This CDR3 is built from 14 residues. The germline gives CDR1 LNHNV, CDR2 YYDKDF (reference sequence). The ends were cut back, 8 bases at V and 0 bases at J, with 11 bases in the middle. The DNA for the CDR3 is TGTGCCACCGGAGTAAGATTAGCCAAAAACATTCAGTACTTC. It is translated as CATGVRLAKNIQYF. The whole variable domain, remainder taken from reference TRBV15 and TRBJ2-4, is DAMVIQNPRYQVTQFGKPVTLSCSQTLNHNVMYWYQQKSSQAPKLLFHYYDKDFNNEADTPDNFQSRRPNTSFCFLDIRSPGLGDTAMYLCATGVRLAKNIQYFGAGTRLSVL.

The chain combines TRBV7-8 with TRBJ1-2; 8 bases agree with TRBD1. V shed 5 bases, J shed 5 bases, and the junction held 19 bases outside the gene matches. The CDR3 totals 18 residues. The germline gives CDR1 SGHVS, CDR2 FQNEAQ. CDR3 protein: CASSPFRATGERGYGYTF. The CDR3 coding sequence is TGTGCCAGCAGCCCCTTCCGGGCGACAGGGGAGCGGGGGTATGGCTACACCTTC.

This chain uses TRBV9 with TRBJ2-1, with a weak D call TRBD1 (6 bases). The CDR3 extends over 16 amino acids. The germline gives CDR1 SGDLS, CDR2 YYNGEE. Between the trimmed V and J ends, which lost 0 bases and 8 bases, there was a span of 18 bases. The CDR3 bases are TGTGCCAGCAGCGTAGGGGGGACAAGTGCGCTGGATGAGCAGTTCTTC. The encoded protein is CASSVGGTSALDEQFF.

The genes are TRBV27 and TRBJ2-7; TRBD2 matches at 11 bases. This CDR3 has 14 residues. Germline CDR1 and CDR2: MNHEY and SMNVEV (reference sequence). V shed 6 bases, J shed 2 bases, and the junction held 3 bases outside the gene matches. The CDR3 nucleotides are TGTGCCAGCAGCCTACTAGCGGGGGCCTACGAGCAGTACTTC. Encoded protein: CASSLLAGAYEQYF.

The chain is built from TRBV21-1 and TRBJ2-1. TRBV21-1 is a recognized pseudogene. This CDR3 is built from 12 residues. CDR3 amino acids: CASSTEVNEQFF. DNA of the CDR3: TGTGCCAGCAGCACCGAAGTCAATGAGCAGTTCTTC.

This clone has only one observation. The chain recombines TRBV19 with TRBJ1-5, with D maybe TRBD1 (6 bases). Germline-derived CDR1 and CDR2 are LNHDA and SQIVND (reference sequence). CDR3 size: 14 residues. The ends were cut back, 1 base at V and 7 bases at J, with 11 bases in the middle. The CDR3 here is CASSIAGDGQPQHF. The CDR3 DNA sequence: TGTGCCAGTAGTATAGCAGGGGACGGACAGCCCCAGCATTTT.

The rearrangement links TRBV6-5 to TRBJ1-6; no clear D. Trimming stripped 0 bases from V and 7 bases from J, with 7 bases between. The V gene's germline CDR1 is MNHEY and CDR2 SVGAGI. The CDR3 extends over 14 amino acids. CDR3 protein: CASSYSPENSPLHF. The CDR3 region has the DNA TGTGCCAGCAGTTACTCGCCAGAGAATTCACCCCTCCACTTT.

This clone turned up a few times. J is TRBJ1-2 and V is TRBV2; D may be TRBD1 (5 bases). The CDR3 spans 13 residues. Germline-derived CDR1 and CDR2 are SNHLY and FYNNEI. The V end was cut by 0 bases, the J end by 6 bases, with 8 bases between. CDR3: CASSEASGNGYTF. For the CDR3, the DNA is TGTGCCAGCAGTGAAGCGTCAGGGAATGGCTACACCTTC. Using reference TRBV2 and TRBJ1-2 for the parts outside the CDR3, the full variable domain is EPEVTQTPSHQVTQMGQEVILRCVPISNHLYFYWYRQILGQKVEFLVSFYNNEISEKSEIFDDQFSVERPDGSNFTLKIRSTKLEDSAMYFCASSEASGNGYTFGSGTRLTVV.

V and J are TRBV2 and TRBJ2-7; D unclear. The germline V gene has CDR1 SNHLY and CDR2 FYNNEI. This CDR3 has 14 amino acids. V dropped 6 bases and J dropped 4 bases, with 16 bases sitting between them. The CDR3 DNA sequence: TGTGCCAGCAGGGGGATCTTGGACGGTTACGAGCAGTACTTC. This sequence encodes CASRGILDGYEQYF.